A single sample gave rise to the 8 T cell receptor beta chains below, sequenced in a study of T cells in Graves' hyperthyroidism and ophthalmopathy. Amplification of TCR beta CDR3 regions was performed using RNA transcripts as template. The HTBI primer set drove a first-round RT-PCR of the TCR CDR3. TCRdb analysed the multiplex PCR reads with MiXCR anew, one entry per CDR3 protein. The table shows around 520,000 distinct CDR3 sequences, with 12% to 15% occurring only once. The specimen sequenced was blood. Receptors were obtained from a woman aged 40 to 50 with Graves' hyperthyroidism.

This clonotype has a count of ten or more. The chain has TRBV5-1 and TRBJ2-1, with 7 bases lining up with TRBD2. The CDR3 has 15 amino acids. Germline-derived CDR1 and CDR2 are SGHRS and YFSETQ. Trimming took 2 bases from V and 10 from J; bases not matched to a gene: 12. The DNA of the CDR3 is TGCGCCAGCAGCTTTTCTAGCGGCTCACACCTGGAGCAGTTCTTC. Its translation is CASSFSSGSHLEQFF.

This clonotype has only a few counts. The chain joins TRBV5-1 to TRBJ2-5; possibly TRBD2 for D (6 bases). The CDR3 has 14 residues. Per the germline V gene, CDR1 is SGHRS and CDR2 is YFSETQ. Trimming removed 3 bases at V and 5 bases at J, with 14 bases between. The CDR3 region has the DNA TGCGCCAGCAGCTCCTCGGGAGCTTTGGAGACCCAGTACTTC. It codes for CASSSSGALETQYF.

This clonotype was observed many times. This sequence joins TRBV11-2 and TRBJ2-7, with 9 bases identical to TRBD2. After removal of 1 base from V and 5 bases from J, the junction contained 3 bases not matched to a gene. Germline values: CDR1 SGHAT, CDR2 FQNNGV. This CDR3 contains 14 residues. In DNA form, the CDR3 reads TGTGCCAGCAGCTTAGGCGGGAGGGCCGACGAGCAGTACTTC. Its protein product is CASSLGGRADEQYF.

This clonotype was observed many times. The chain employs TRBV24-1 and TRBJ2-1, with D perhaps matching TRBD1 or TRBD2 (5 bases each). Between the trimmed V and J ends, which lost 6 bases and 2 bases, there was a span of 16 bases. This CDR3 has 16 residues. The germline V gene encodes CDR1 KGHDR and CDR2 SFDVKD. CDR3 bases: TGTGCCACCAGTATCGTGGGGACGGAGGCCTACAATGAGCAGTTCTTC. It translates to CATSIVGTEAYNEQFF.

This chain uses TRBV24-1 with TRBJ2-1; possibly TRBD2 for D (6 bases). Germline CDR1 is KGHDR and CDR2 is SFDVKD. The germline V and J ends were trimmed by 3 bases and 3 bases, with 17 bases remaining between them. CDR3 size: 17 residues. CDR3 loop: CATSDQPGRRDYNEQFF. Here the CDR3 DNA reads TGTGCCACCAGTGATCAACCGGGACGGAGGGACTACAATGAGCAGTTCTTC.

This chain uses TRBV12-3 or TRBV12-4 with TRBJ1-5; TRBD1 aligns across 9 bases. The CDR3 is 16 residues long. V dropped 5 bases and J dropped 3; count of bases not matched to a gene: 8. The CDR3 loop reads CASSPAGTGPNQPQHF. The CDR3 DNA reads as TGTGCCAGCAGTCCTGCCGGGACAGGGCCCAATCAGCCCCAGCATTTT.

This clonotype was recorded at least ten times. The rearrangement links TRBV20-1 to TRBJ2-7; maybe TRBD2 (6 bases). Germline CDR1 is DFQATT and CDR2 is SNEGSKA (reference sequence). V gave up 6 bases and J gave up 2 bases, with 14 bases separating them. The CDR3 totals 13 residues. DNA for the CDR3: TGCAGTGCCTATAGCGGAACAACCTACGAGCAGTACTTC. Translated, it gives CSAYSGTTYEQYF.

This clonotype was counted ten times or more. The V gene is TRBV30, the J gene TRBJ1-1; D is possibly TRBD1 (5 bases). V lost 4 bases, J lost 8 bases, and 17 bases lay in between. The CDR3 consists of 13 residues. The germline V gene has CDR1 GTSNPN and CDR2 SVGIG (reference sequence). Here the CDR3 reads CAWTTGTSKEAFF. The CDR3 coding sequence is TGTGCCTGGACCACTGGGACCTCCAAAGAAGCTTTCTTT.